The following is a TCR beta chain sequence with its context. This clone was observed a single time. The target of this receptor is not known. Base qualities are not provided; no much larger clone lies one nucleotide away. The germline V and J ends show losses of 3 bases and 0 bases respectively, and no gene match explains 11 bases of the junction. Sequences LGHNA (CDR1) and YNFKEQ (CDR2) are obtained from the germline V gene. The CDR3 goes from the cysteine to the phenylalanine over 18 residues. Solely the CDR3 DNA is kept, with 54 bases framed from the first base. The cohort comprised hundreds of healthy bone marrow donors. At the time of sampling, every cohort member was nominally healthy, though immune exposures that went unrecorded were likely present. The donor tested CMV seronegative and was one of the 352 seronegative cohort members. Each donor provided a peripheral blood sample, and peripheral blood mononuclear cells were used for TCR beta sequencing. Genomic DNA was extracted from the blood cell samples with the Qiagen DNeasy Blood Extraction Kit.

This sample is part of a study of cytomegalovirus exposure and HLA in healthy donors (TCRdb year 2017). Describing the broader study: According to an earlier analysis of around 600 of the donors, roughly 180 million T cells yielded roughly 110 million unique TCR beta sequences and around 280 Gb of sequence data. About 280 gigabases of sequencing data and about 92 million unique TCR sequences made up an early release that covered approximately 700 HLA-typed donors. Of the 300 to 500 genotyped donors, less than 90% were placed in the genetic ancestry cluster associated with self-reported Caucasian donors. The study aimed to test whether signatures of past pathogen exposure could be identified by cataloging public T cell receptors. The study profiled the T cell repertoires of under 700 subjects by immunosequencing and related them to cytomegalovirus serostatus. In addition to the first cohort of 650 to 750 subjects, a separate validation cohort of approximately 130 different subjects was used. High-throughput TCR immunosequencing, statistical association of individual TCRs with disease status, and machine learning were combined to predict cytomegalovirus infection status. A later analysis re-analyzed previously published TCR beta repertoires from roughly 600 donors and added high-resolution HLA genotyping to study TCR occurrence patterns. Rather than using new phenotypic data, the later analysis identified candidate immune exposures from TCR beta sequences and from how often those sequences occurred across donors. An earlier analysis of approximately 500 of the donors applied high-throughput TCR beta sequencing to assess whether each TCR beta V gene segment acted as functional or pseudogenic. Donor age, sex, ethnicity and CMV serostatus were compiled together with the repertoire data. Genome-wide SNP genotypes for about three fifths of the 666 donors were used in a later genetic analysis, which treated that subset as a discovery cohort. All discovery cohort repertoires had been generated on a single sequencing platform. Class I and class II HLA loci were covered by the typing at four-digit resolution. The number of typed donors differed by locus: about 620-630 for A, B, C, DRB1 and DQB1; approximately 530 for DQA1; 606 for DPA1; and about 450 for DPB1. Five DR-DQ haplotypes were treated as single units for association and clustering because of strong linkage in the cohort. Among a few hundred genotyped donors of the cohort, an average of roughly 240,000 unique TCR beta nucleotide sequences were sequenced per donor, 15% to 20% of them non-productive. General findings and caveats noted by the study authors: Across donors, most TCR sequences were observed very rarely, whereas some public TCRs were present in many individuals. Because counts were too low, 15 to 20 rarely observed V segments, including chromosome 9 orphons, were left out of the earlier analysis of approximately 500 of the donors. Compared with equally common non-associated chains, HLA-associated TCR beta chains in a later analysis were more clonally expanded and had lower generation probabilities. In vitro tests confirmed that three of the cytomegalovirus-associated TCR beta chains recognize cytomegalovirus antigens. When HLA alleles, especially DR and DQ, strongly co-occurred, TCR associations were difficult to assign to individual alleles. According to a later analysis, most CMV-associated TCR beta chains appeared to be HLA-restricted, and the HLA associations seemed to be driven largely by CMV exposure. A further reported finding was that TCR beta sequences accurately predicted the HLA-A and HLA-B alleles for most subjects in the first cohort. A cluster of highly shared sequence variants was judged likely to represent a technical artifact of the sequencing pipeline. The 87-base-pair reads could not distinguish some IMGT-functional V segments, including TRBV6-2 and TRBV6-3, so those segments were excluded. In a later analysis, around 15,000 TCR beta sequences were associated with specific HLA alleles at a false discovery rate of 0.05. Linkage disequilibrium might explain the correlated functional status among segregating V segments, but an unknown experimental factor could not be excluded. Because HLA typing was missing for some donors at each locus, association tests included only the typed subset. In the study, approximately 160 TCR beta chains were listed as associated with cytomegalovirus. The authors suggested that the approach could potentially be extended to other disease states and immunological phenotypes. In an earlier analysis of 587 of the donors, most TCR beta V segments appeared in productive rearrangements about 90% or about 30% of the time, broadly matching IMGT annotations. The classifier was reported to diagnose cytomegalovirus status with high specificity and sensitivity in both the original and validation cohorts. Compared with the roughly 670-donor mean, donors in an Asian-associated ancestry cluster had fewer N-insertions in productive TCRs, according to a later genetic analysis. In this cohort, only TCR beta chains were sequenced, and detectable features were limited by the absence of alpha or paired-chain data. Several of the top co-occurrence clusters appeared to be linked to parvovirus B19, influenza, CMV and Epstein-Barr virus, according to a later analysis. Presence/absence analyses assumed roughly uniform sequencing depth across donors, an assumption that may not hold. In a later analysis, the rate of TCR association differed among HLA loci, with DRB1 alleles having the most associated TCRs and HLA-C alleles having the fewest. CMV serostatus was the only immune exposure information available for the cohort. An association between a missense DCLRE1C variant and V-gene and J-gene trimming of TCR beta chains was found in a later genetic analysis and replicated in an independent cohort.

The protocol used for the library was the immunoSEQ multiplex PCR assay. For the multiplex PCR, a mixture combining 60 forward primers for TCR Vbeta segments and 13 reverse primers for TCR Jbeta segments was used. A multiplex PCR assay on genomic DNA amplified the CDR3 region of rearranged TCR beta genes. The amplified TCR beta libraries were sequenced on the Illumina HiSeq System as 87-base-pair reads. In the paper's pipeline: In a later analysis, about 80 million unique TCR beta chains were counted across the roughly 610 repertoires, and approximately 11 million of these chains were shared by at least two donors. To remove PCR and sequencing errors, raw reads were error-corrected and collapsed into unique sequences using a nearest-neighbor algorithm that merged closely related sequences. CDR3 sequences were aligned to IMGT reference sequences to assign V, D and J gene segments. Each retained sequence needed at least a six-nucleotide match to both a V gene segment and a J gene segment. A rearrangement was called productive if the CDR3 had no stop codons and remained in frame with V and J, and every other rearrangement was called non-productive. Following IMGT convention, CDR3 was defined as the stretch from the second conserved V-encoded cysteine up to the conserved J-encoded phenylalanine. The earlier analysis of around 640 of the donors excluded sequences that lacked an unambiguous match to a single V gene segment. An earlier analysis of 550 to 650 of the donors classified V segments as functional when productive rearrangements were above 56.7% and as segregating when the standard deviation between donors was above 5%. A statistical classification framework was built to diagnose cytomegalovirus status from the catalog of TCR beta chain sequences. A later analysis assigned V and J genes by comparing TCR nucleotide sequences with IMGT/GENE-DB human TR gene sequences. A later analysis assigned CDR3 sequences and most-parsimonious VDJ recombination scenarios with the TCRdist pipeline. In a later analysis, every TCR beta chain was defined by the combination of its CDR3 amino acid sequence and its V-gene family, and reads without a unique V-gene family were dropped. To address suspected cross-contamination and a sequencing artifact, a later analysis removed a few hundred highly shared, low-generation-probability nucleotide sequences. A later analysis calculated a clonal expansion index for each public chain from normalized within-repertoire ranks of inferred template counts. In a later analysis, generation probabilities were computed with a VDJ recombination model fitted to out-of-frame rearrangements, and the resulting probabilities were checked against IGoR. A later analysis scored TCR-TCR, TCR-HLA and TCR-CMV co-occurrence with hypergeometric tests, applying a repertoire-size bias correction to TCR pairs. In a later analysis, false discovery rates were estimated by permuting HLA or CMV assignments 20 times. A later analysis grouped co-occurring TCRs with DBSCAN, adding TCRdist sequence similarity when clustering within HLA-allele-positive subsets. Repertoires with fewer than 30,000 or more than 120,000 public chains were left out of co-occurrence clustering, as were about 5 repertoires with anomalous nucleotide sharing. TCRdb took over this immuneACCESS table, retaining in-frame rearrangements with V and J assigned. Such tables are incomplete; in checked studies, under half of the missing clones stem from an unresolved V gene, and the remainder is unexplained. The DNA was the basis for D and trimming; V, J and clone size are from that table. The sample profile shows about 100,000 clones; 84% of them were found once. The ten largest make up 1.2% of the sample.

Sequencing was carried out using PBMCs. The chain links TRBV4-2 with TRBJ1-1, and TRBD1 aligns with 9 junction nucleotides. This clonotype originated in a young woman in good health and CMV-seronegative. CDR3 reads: CASSHNPGQGTLNTEAFF. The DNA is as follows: TGTGCCAGCAGCCACAACCCGGGACAGGGTACCCTGAACACTGAAGCTTTCTTT.